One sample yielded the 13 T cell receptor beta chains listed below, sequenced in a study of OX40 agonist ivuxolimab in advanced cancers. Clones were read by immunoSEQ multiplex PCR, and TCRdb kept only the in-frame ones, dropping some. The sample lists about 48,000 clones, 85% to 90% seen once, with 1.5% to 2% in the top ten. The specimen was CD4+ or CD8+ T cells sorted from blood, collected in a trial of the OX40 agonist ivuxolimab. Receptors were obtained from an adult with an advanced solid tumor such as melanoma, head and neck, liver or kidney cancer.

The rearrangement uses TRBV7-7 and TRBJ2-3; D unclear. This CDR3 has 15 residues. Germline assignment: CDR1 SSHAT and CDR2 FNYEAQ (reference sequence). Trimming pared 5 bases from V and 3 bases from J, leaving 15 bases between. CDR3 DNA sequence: TGTGCCAGCAGCGCGTCAGGTGCCAGGACAGATACGCAGTATTTT. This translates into CASSASGARTDTQYF.

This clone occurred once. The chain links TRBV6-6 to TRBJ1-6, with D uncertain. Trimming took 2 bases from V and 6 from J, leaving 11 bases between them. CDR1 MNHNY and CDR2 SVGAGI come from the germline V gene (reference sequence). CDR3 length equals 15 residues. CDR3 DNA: TGTGCCAGCAGTTACATGGAGGGAGGTAATTCACCCCTCCACTTT. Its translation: CASSYMEGGNSPLHF.

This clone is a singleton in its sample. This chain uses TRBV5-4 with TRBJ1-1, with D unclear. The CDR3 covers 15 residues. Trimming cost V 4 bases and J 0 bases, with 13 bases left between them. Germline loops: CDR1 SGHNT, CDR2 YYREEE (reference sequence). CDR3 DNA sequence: TGTGCCAGCAGCCCCTATGTAGGGTTGAACACTGAAGCTTTCTTT. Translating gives CASSPYVGLNTEAFF.

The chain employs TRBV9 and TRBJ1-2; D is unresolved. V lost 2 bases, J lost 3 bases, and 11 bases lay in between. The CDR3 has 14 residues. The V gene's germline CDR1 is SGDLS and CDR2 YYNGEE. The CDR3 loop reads CASSVSPADYGYTF. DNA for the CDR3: TGTGCCAGCAGCGTTTCACCGGCAGACTATGGCTACACCTTC.

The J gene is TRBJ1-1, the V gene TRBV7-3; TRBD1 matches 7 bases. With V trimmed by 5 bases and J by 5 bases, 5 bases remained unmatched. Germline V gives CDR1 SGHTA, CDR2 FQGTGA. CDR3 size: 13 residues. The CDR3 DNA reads TGTGCCAGCAGCGGCAGACAGGGAACTGAAGCTTTCTTT. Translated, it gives CASSGRQGTEAFF.

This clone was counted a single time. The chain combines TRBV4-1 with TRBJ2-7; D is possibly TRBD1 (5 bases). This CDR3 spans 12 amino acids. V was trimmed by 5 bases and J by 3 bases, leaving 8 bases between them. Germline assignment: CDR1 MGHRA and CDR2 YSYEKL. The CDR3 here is CASSAGNYEQYF. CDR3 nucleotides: TGCGCCAGCAGCGCAGGGAACTACGAGCAGTACTTC.

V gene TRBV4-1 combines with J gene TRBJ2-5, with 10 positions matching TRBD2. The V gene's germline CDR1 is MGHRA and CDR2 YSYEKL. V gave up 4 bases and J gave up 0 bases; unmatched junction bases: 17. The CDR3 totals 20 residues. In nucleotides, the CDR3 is TGCGCCAGCAGCCCTGAGACCCTTCTTTCACTAGCGGGGTACCAAGAGACCCAGTACTTC. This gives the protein CASSPETLLSLAGYQETQYF.

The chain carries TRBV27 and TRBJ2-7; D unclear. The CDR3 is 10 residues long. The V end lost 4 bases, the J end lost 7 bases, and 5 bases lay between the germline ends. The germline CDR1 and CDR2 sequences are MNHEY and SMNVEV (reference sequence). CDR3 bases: TGTGCCAGCAGTTCGGAAGAGCAGTACTTC. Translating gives CASSSEEQYF.

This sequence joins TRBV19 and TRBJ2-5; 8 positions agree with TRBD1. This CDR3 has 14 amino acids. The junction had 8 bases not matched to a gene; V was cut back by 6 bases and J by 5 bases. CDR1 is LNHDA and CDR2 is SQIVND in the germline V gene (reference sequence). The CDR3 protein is CASSPQGAGETQYF. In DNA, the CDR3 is TGTGCCAGTAGCCCTCAGGGGGCCGGGGAGACCCAGTACTTC.

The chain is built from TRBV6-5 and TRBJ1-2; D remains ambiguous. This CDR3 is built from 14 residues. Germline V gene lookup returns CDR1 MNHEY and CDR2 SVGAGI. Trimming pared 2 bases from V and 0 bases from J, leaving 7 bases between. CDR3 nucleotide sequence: TGTGCCAGCAGTTACGTGGGTCCTAACTATGGCTACACCTTC. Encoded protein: CASSYVGPNYGYTF.

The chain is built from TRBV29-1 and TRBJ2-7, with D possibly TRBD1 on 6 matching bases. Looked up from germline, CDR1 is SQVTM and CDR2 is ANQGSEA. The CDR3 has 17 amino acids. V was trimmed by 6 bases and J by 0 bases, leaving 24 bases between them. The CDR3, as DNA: TGCAGCGTGATCCGGGGCAGGGGACACTCCAGCTCCTACGAGCAGTACTTC. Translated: CSVIRGRGHSSSYEQYF.

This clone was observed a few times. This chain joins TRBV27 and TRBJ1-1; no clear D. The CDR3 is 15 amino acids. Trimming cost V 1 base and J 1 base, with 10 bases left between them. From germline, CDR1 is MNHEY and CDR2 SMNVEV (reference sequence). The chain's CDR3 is CASSLYSAPNTEAFF. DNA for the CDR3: TGTGCCAGCAGTTTATACTCAGCGCCGAACACTGAAGCTTTCTTT.

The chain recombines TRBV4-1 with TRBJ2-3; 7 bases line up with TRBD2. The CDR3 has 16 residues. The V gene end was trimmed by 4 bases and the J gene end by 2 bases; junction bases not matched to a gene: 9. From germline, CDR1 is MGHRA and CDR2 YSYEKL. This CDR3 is CASSLTGLDITDTQYF. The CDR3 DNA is TGCGCCAGCAGCCTAACCGGACTAGACATCACAGATACGCAGTATTTT.